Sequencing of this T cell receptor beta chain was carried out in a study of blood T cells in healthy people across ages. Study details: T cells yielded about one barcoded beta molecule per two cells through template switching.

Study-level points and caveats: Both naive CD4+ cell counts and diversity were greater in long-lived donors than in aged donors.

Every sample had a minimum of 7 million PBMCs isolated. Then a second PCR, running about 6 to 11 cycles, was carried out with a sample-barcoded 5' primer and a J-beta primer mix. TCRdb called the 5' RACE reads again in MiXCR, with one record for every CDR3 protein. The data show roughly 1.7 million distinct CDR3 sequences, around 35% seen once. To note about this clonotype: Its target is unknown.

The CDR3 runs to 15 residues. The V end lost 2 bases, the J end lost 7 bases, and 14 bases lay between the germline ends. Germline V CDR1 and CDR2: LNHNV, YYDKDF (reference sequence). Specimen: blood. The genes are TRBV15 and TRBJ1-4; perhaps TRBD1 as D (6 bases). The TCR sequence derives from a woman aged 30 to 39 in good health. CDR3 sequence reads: CATSRTNRVGEKLFF. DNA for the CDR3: TGTGCCACCAGCAGAACTAACAGGGTGGGTGAAAAACTGTTTTTT.